This record covers a single T cell receptor beta chain. The sample comes from a study of T cells in Graves' hyperthyroidism and ophthalmopathy. The V gene's germline CDR1 is DFQATT and CDR2 SNEGSKA (reference sequence). Trimming took off 3 bases at V and 2 bases at J, with 11 bases between the two ends. The CDR3 runs 15 residues. The authors obtained PBMCs from around 10 ml of fresh peripheral blood. Template material for amplifying TCR beta CDR3 regions consisted of RNA transcripts. TCR CDR3 underwent first-round RT-PCR with the HTBI primer set. TCRdb used MiXCR to reprocess the multiplex PCR reads, holding one entry per CDR3 protein. This sample carries about 290,000 distinct CDR3 sequences, roughly 17% of them seen once, and the ten largest clones take approximately 33%.

V and J are TRBV20-1 and TRBJ2-6; tentatively, D is TRBD1 (6 bases). The sequenced sample was blood. This TCR came from a man between 25 and 39 years old with Graves' hyperthyroidism. The chain's CDR3 is CSASFTGTGANVLTF. The DNA of the CDR3 is TGCAGTGCTAGTTTTACAGGGACTGGGGCCAACGTCCTGACTTTC.